The present T cell receptor beta chain was sequenced within a study of T cell responses to AZD1222 COVID-19 vaccine (dated by TCRdb to 2020 to 2023). With regard to the full study: AZD1222 recipients given second doses at about 4 weeks or at about 12 weeks were pooled, since spike-specific TCR depth and breadth were not found to differ between the two schedules. Trial participants were enrolled by age into 18-55, 56-69 and 70-plus year subgroups, with roughly 160, 29 and 62 TCR-sequenced participants respectively. A total of under 250 trial participants underwent TCR sequencing, of whom 207 had received two doses of AZD1222 and approximately 26 had received two doses of the MenACWY control vaccine. Study-level results and caveats: In the small 56-69-year group, the increase in depth fell short of significance, most likely because of low power. After two AZD1222 doses, both the breadth and the depth of spike-specific TCRs were significantly higher than at day 0 and than in MenACWY recipients. The whole spike protein was spanned by vaccine-associated CD4 TCRs, and dominant responses were seen in regions 160-218 and 743-854. No day 14 peak-response samples were available, so repertoires were characterized only after the peak T cell response. Participants were mostly white British, with more females than males. The authors suggested clonal diversity may have been underestimated. Nearly half of unique spike-specific TCRs reportedly recognized epitopes outside regions mutated in the B.1.351 and B.1.1.7 variants. Conclusions about previously exposed vaccinees are limited, since just six AZD1222 recipients were seropositive for SARS-CoV-2 at baseline.

In light of the paper, this sample's time point label describes: baseline before first vaccination. The vaccinee samples were drawn from two UK trials, COV001 and COV002, one of which was a single-blind randomized controlled phase 2/3 trial testing AZD1222 (ChAdOx1 nCoV-19) in healthy adults. For TCRbeta chain sequencing, PBMC samples from trial participants were taken at day 0 and at day 28 after the second dose. With respect to this clone: The specificity of this receptor is unknown. Base-call qualities are not available, and no considerably larger clone is one nucleotide away.

The CDR3 regions of human TCRbeta chains were analyzed by immunosequencing. The authors processed their data as follows. TCRs in the repertoires were compared against a reference library of SARS-CoV-2-specific TCRs that had been generated with the MIRA antigen-specificity platform. Breadth meant the fraction of unique TCRs that were SARS-CoV-2-associated, whereas depth meant the fraction of total T cells that were SARS-CoV-2-associated. Using the MIRA data, each spike-specific TCR was assigned both to the spike region to which the TCR was reactive and to a CD4 or CD8 class. Log10-transformed breadth and depth values were compared by one-way ANOVA with Sidak's multiple comparisons tests. TCRdb carries this immuneACCESS record with in-frame sequences only. Its versions omit some clonotypes, under half of them owing to an unresolved V gene in the studies checked, with the rest unexplained. For V, J and clone size, that table is used; D and trimming come from the DNA. The sample has 140,000 to 150,000 clones on record, around 89% of them singletons. More than 12% of the sample comes from the top ten.

Sequencing used peripheral blood, obtained on day 0 of AZD1222 vaccination. The origin of this receptor is an adult in good health.

The nucleotides are TGTGCCAGTAGTATCGGGGCGGACTATGGCTACACCTTC. Its translation is CASSIGADYGYTF. The V and J genes are TRBV19 and TRBJ1-2; 5 matching bases give a weak D call of TRBD1. The germline V gene (reference sequence) provides CDR1 LNHDA and CDR2 SQIVND. V loses 3 bases of germline sequence and J loses 3 bases, and the interval between the two ends is 8 bases. The CDR3 runs 13 amino acids, cysteine and phenylalanine included. This entry keeps only the CDR3 DNA: 39 bases, framed from base 1. Joined to the reference TRBV19 and TRBJ1-2 proteins, this CDR3 gives the full variable domain: DGGITQSPKYLFRKEGQNVTLSCEQNLNHDAMYWYRQDPGQGLRLIYYSQIVNDFQKGDIAEGYSVSREKKESFPLTVTSAQKNPTAFYLCASSIGADYGYTFGSGTRLTVV.